This TCR beta chain was obtained from a study of OX40 agonist ivuxolimab in advanced cancers. Across the study: The study treated patients with ivuxolimab, an agonistic anti-OX40 (CD134) antibody.

Using immunoSEQ multiplex PCR, the repertoire was profiled, and TCRdb retains in-frame clones only, with some absent. This table has 31,000 or so clones, roughly 89% appearing once. Patients had blood sampled at baseline and again on cycle 4 day 1 and cycle 7 day 1. This TCR came from an adult with an advanced solid tumor such as melanoma, head and neck, liver or kidney cancer. Specimen: CD4+ or CD8+ T cells sorted from blood, collected in a trial of the OX40 agonist ivuxolimab.

This CDR3 is CASSQGTSPYEQYF. The CDR3 DNA follows: TGTGCCAGCAGCCAAGGGACATCCCCCTACGAGCAGTACTTC. V usage is TRBV5-5 and J usage is TRBJ2-7; weak D call: TRBD1 (6 bases). The germline V and J ends were trimmed by 4 bases and 2 bases, with 13 bases remaining between them. The CDR3 runs to 14 residues. The V gene's germline CDR1 is SGHKS and CDR2 YYEKEE (reference sequence).